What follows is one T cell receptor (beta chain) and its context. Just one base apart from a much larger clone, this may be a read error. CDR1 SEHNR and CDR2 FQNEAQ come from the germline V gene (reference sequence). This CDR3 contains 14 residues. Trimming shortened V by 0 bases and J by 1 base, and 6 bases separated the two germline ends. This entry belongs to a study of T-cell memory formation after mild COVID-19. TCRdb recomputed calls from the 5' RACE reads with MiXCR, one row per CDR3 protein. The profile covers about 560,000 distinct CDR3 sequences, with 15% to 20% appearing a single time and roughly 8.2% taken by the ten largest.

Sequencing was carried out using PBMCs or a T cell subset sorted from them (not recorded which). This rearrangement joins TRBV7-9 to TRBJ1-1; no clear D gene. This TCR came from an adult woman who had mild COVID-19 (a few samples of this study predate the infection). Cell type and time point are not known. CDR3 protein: CASSLAGENTEAFF. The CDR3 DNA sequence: TGTGCCAGCAGCTTAGCTGGGGAGAACACTGAAGCTTTCTTT.